This T cell receptor (beta chain) was sequenced during a study of blood T cell repertoires in COVID-19. Assay used: immunoSEQ multiplex PCR; TCRdb lists only in-frame clones, some missing. There are 60,000 to 75,000 clones in the sample; roughly 85% occur only once, and less than 30% lies in the top ten. Germline-derived CDR1 and CDR2 are MDHEN and SYDVKM. This CDR3 is 16 amino acids long. V trimming: 4 bases; J trimming: 8 bases; junction bases outside the gene matches: 11. Sequenced sample: peripheral blood. The genes are TRBV28 and TRBJ1-2; 12 bases align to TRBD1. This TCR derives from a man in his 60s with active or convalescent COVID-19. This CDR3 is CASSSSGTGGAKGYTF. The CDR3 nucleotides read TGTGCCAGCAGTTCCTCCGGGACAGGGGGCGCGAAGGGCTACACCTTC.